These 24 T cell receptor beta chains came from one sample sequenced in a study of identical twins. Using its own MiXCR run on the 5' RACE reads, TCRdb lists one record per CDR3 protein. The sample has under 350,000 distinct CDR3 sequences, nearly 9.5% seen once. These same data were also listed under a study on yellow fever vaccine responses in identical twins.

The sequencing sample was made of CD8+ T cells sorted from blood. Receptors were obtained from a woman aged 18-35 years in good health.

This chain joins TRBV24-1 and TRBJ2-5, with D perhaps matching TRBD1 or TRBD2 (5 bases each). The V end lost 1 base, the J end lost 13 bases, and 15 bases lay between the germline ends. This CDR3 comprises 13 residues. Germline V gives CDR1 KGHDR, CDR2 SFDVKD. The CDR3 region has the DNA TGTGCCACCAGTGATTTTGAGGGGCCTGTTACGTACTTC. Protein product: CATSDFEGPVTYF.

There are many counts of this clonotype. V usage is TRBV20-1 and J usage is TRBJ1-2; 7 bases are shared with TRBD1. CDR1 is DFQATT, CDR2 SNEGSKA, per germline (reference sequence). The CDR3 loop spans 12 amino acids. V lost 8 bases, J lost 3 bases, and 6 bases stayed unmatched. CDR3 sequence: CSLGGQYYGYTF. The CDR3 nucleotides read TGCAGTCTGGGGGGACAGTACTATGGCTACACCTTC.

This clonotype was counted only a few times. The V and J genes are TRBV28 and TRBJ2-1, with TRBD2 identical over 10 bases. The CDR3 runs 17 residues. The V gene's germline CDR1 is MDHEN and CDR2 SYDVKM. The V segment lost 5 bases and the J segment 6 bases; nucleotides outside the gene matches: 13. In nucleotides, the CDR3 is TGTGCCAGCAGTCCCCATAATGTAGCGGGAGGTGGCAATGAGCAGTTCTTC. Amino acids: CASSPHNVAGGGNEQFF. The full variable domain, rest sourced from reference TRBV28 and TRBJ2-1, is DVKVTQSSRYLVKRTGEKVFLECVQDMDHENMFWYRQDPGLGLRLIYFSYDVKMKEKGDIPEGYSVSREKKERFSLILESASTNQTSMYLCASSPHNVAGGGNEQFFGPGTRLTVL.

The chain couples TRBV11-2 to TRBJ2-2; 8 bases fit TRBD2. The CDR3 sequence is 16 residues long. Germline trimming cut 4 bases from V and 4 bases from J; bases unmatched to any gene: 8. Germline V gene data show CDR1 as SGHAT and CDR2 as FQNNGV. The CDR3 loop is CASSSLAGKPTGELFF. For the CDR3, the DNA is TGTGCCAGCAGCTCATTAGCGGGAAAACCCACCGGGGAGCTGTTTTTT.

This clonotype was detected only a few times. J is TRBJ2-1 and V is TRBV20-1; possible D gene TRBD1, 5 bases. Trimming left V 1 base short and J 3 bases short, with 7 bases between. There are 13 residues in the CDR3. Germline CDR1 and CDR2: DFQATT and SNEGSKA (reference sequence). CDR3 DNA: TGCAGTGCTAGAGCAGGGAACTACAATGAGCAGTTCTTC. Encoded protein: CSARAGNYNEQFF.

This clonotype was observed at least ten times. The chain links TRBV4-3 to TRBJ1-1; 10 nucleotides agree with TRBD1. With 4 bases clipped from V and 4 bases from J, the junction kept 6 bases outside the gene matches. Looked up from germline, CDR1 is LGHNA and CDR2 is YSLEER. This CDR3 contains 15 residues. The CDR3 DNA follows: TGCGCCAGCAGCCTCGGACAGGGGGGAAGCACTGAAGCTTTCTTT. It encodes CASSLGQGGSTEAFF.

This clonotype was seen a handful of times. V usage is TRBV19 and J usage is TRBJ2-7; TRBD2 matches at 10 bases. The CDR3 spans 15 residues. Germline V gene sequence: CDR1 LNHDA, CDR2 SQIVND (reference sequence). Trimming removed 6 bases from V and 4 bases from J; junction bases left unmatched: 9. In DNA form, the CDR3 reads TGTGCCAGTAGGCCCCCCGGGACTAGCGAATACGAGCAGTACTTC. Protein: CASRPPGTSEYEQYF. The entire variable domain, with the rest obtained from reference TRBV19 and TRBJ2-7, is as follows: DGGITQSPKYLFRKEGQNVTLSCEQNLNHDAMYWYRQDPGQGLRLIYYSQIVNDFQKGDIAEGYSVSREKKESFPLTVTSAQKNPTAFYLCASRPPGTSEYEQYFGPGTRLTVT.

With regard to this clonotype: A much larger clone sits a single nucleotide away, making a read error possible. V is TRBV7-2 and J is TRBJ2-3; D ambiguous. The CDR3 contains 13 residues. The germline CDR1 and CDR2 sequences are SGHTA and FQGNSA. The CDR3 sequence: CARSLLTSDTQYF. For the CDR3, the DNA is TGTGCCAGGAGCTTACTGACTTCGGATACGCAGTATTTT.

This clonotype was recorded many times. The chain joins TRBV11-2 to TRBJ2-4, with D tentatively TRBD1 (5 bases). Trimming removed 3 bases at V and 1 base at J, with 10 bases between. Germline-derived CDR1 and CDR2 are SGHAT and FQNNGV. The CDR3 covers 15 residues. The CDR3: CASSLSRAAKNIQYF. Written as DNA, the CDR3 is TGTGCCAGCAGCTTGTCCAGGGCGGCCAAAAACATTCAGTACTTC.

The chain links TRBV27 to TRBJ2-7, with 7 nucleotides matching TRBD1. Trimming cost V 5 bases and J 3 bases; bases outside gene matches: 7. This CDR3 has 14 amino acids. Germline V gene sequence: CDR1 MNHEY, CDR2 SMNVEV (reference sequence). The CDR3 here is CASSHRDRIYEQYF. CDR3 bases: TGTGCCAGCAGTCACCGGGACAGAATCTACGAGCAGTACTTC.

Concerning this clonotype itself: A much bigger clone sits one base away, suggesting this may be a read error. This sequence joins TRBV6-5 and TRBJ2-5; D is perhaps TRBD1 or TRBD2 (5 bases each). CDR3 length: 15 amino acids. CDR1 and CDR2 (germline): MNHEY, SVGAGI. CDR3: CASSYSREIGETPYF. Written as DNA, the CDR3 is TGTGCCAGCAGTTACTCCAGGGAAATTGGGGAGACCCCGTACTTC.

This clonotype has a count of ten or more. This chain joins TRBV27 and TRBJ1-1; D might be TRBD1 (5 bases). The germline V and J ends were trimmed by 5 bases and 7 bases, with 14 bases remaining between them. Germline loops: CDR1 MNHEY, CDR2 SMNVEV (reference sequence). This CDR3 has 13 residues. In DNA, the CDR3 is TGTGCCAGCAGTCCCAGGGAGGGCGTTGAAGCTTTCTTT. Amino acids: CASSPREGVEAFF.

The rearrangement uses TRBV7-6 and TRBJ2-5, with 10 positions matching TRBD2. Germline CDR1 SGHVS, CDR2 FNYEAQ. The CDR3 covers 16 residues. V was pared by 5 bases and J by 5 bases, with 11 bases of the junction left unmatched. The CDR3 sequence: CASSPSFSGGSETQYF. In DNA, the CDR3 is TGTGCCAGCAGCCCCTCCTTTAGCGGGGGGTCGGAGACCCAGTACTTC.

The rearrangement uses TRBV12-3 or TRBV12-4 and TRBJ2-7, with D unclear. The CDR3 length is 11 residues. V shed 6 bases and J shed 4 bases, with 7 bases lying between them. The CDR3 DNA reads TGTGCCAGCAGATTGCGGTACGAGCAGTACTTC. Protein sequence: CASRLRYEQYF.

This chain links TRBV27 with TRBJ2-7; D gene unclear. The CDR3 sequence is 13 residues long. V was shortened by 2 bases and J by 4 bases, with 9 bases between the two germline ends. Germline-derived CDR1 and CDR2 are MNHEY and SMNVEV (reference sequence). CDR3 sequence: CASSLGQKYEQYF. The CDR3 region has the DNA TGTGCCAGCAGTTTAGGGCAGAAATACGAGCAGTACTTC.

The table lists this clonotype with many counts. This chain links TRBV5-1 with TRBJ2-7, with TRBD1 matching over 7 bases. With 0 bases clipped from V and 6 bases from J, the junction kept 9 bases outside the gene matches. This CDR3 has 15 amino acids. In germline, CDR1 is SGHRS, CDR2 YFSETQ. The DNA for the CDR3 is TGCGCCAGCAGCTTGGAGGGGGCTAGGGCTCGCGAGCAGTACTTC. It yields the protein CASSLEGARAREQYF.

The V and J genes are TRBV2 and TRBJ1-1; D remains ambiguous. Trimming removed 4 bases from V and 4 bases from J, with 1 base in between. Germline V gene lookup returns CDR1 SNHLY and CDR2 FYNNEI. CDR3 length equals 10 residues. This CDR3 is CASSGTEAFF. In nucleotides, the CDR3 is TGTGCCAGCAGTGGCACTGAAGCTTTCTTT.

This clonotype was seen just once. A junction end diverges from the germline sequence, so it may reflect a read error. The chain employs TRBV6-2 or TRBV6-3 and TRBJ2-5, with D perhaps TRBD1 (6 bases). Germline V gene sequence: CDR1 MNHEY, CDR2 SVGEGT. The CDR3 runs to 13 residues. The CDR3 DNA follows: TGTGACAGCAAGACAGGCAACATAGAGACCCAGTACTTC. Translating it yields CDSKTGNIETQYF.

This clonotype occurred many times. V is TRBV5-1 and J is TRBJ2-5; 12 bases fit TRBD2. CDR3 size: 18 residues. V was pared by 2 bases and J by 5 bases, with 13 bases of the junction left unmatched. Germline V gene lookup returns CDR1 SGHRS and CDR2 YFSETQ. This CDR3 is CASSFATSGGRPRETQYF. In DNA, the CDR3 is TGCGCCAGCAGCTTTGCGACTAGCGGGGGACGCCCGCGGGAGACCCAGTACTTC. The variable domain in full, completed from reference TRBV5-1 and TRBJ2-5, reads KAGVTQTPRYLIKTRGQQVTLSCSPISGHRSVSWYQQTPGQGLQFLFEYFSETQRNKGNFPGRFSGRQFSNSRSEMNVSTLELGDSALYLCASSFATSGGRPRETQYFGPGTRLLVL.

There are many counts of this clonotype. V and J are TRBV7-8 and TRBJ2-7; possibly TRBD1 for D (6 bases). V shed 3 bases and J shed 7 bases, with 7 bases lying between them. The CDR3 is made up of 11 amino acids. Germline V gives CDR1 SGHVS, CDR2 FQNEAQ. The CDR3: CASSFRGEQYF. The CDR3 region has the DNA TGTGCCAGCAGCTTCAGGGGAGAGCAGTACTTC.

This clonotype has more than one count but fewer than ten. The J gene is TRBJ1-2, the V gene TRBV2, with D tentatively TRBD1 (6 bases). Germline values: CDR1 SNHLY, CDR2 FYNNEI. The CDR3 is 14 amino acids. Trimming cost V 3 bases and J 4 bases, with 12 bases left between them. The CDR3 region is CASSDQTGVYGYTF. CDR3 coding DNA: TGTGCCAGCAGTGACCAGACAGGAGTCTATGGCTACACCTTC.

The chain uses TRBV29-1 and TRBJ2-2; D perhaps matches TRBD2 (6 bases). Trimming removed 7 bases at V and 0 bases at J, with 9 bases between. This CDR3 has 13 residues. Germline V gene data show CDR1 as SQVTM and CDR2 as ANQGSEA. CDR3 protein: CSGDWANTGELFF. In DNA, the CDR3 is TGCAGCGGGGACTGGGCGAACACCGGGGAGCTGTTTTTT.

A few counts support this clonotype. The chain links TRBV19 to TRBJ2-1; 11 nucleotides agree with TRBD1. The ends lost 6 bases at V and 2 bases at J; junction bases unmatched: 6. CDR1 LNHDA and CDR2 SQIVND come from the germline V gene (reference sequence). The CDR3 totals 16 residues. The CDR3 reads CASRRTGGGTYNEQFF. The DNA for the CDR3 is TGTGCCAGTAGGAGGACAGGGGGCGGAACCTACAATGAGCAGTTCTTC.

The rearrangement uses TRBV20-1 and TRBJ2-7; 8 bases fit TRBD2. Germline V gene sequence: CDR1 DFQATT, CDR2 SNEGSKA (reference sequence). V lost 0 bases to trimming and J lost 1 base; unmatched junction nucleotides: 8. This CDR3 spans 16 amino acids. The DNA of the CDR3 is TGCAGTGCTAGAGATCTCAGCGGGAGAGGGTCCTACGAGCAGTACTTC. Translated, it gives CSARDLSGRGSYEQYF.